The TCR beta chain described here comes from a study of T cells after yellow fever vaccination. Background on the study: The fractions with low cell numbers were processed using SMART-Seq v4 Ultra Low Input.

Study observations and caveats: FACS-sorted repertoires could contain abundant clonotypes contaminating from the bulk population. The secondary response peaked faster, at day 5 versus 15, but was weaker.

The authors made TCR cDNA by 5'RACE template switching, adding a universal primer site and UMIs. One entry per CDR3 protein, called by TCRdb with MiXCR from the 5' RACE reads. The sample lists hundreds of thousands of distinct CDR3 sequences, roughly 13% seen once, with over 12% in the top ten. This clonotype came up a few times. Its target is unknown. This clonotype originated in a man aged 30 to 39 who received the YFV17D yellow fever vaccine. The material was PBMCs, obtained on the day of the yellow fever booster vaccination.

CDR3 in DNA: TGTGCCAGCAGTTTATGGGTCAGAAAAAAACCGAAATCCTACGAGCAGTACTTC. It codes for CASSLWVRKKPKSYEQYF. The J gene is TRBJ2-7, the V gene TRBV12-3 or TRBV12-4; D unclear. Between the trimmed V and J ends, which lost 2 bases and 1 base, there was a span of 21 bases. CDR3 length: 18 residues.